The present TCR beta chain was sequenced within a study of CD8 T cell repertoires and HIV-1 epitope variants. Turning to this clone: Its antigen is currently unknown.

The data were produced by immunoSEQ multiplex PCR, yet TCRdb's version contains in-frame clones alone and is incomplete. The data contain approximately 5,000 clones, approximately 64% of them singletons. V lost 5 bases to trimming and J lost 0 bases, with 11 bases between them. The germline V gene has CDR1 MNHEY and CDR2 SVGAGI. CDR3 length: 14 amino acids. V gene TRBV6-5 combines with J gene TRBJ2-7, with D possibly being TRBD1 (5 bases). This TCR was sampled from a male donor with HIV. Sequencing was done on a sample of cultured CD8+ T cells derived from PBMCs. Written as DNA, the CDR3 is TGTGCCAGCAGTGATCAGGGAAGCTCCTACGAGCAGTACTTC. Translation: CASSDQGSSYEQYF.